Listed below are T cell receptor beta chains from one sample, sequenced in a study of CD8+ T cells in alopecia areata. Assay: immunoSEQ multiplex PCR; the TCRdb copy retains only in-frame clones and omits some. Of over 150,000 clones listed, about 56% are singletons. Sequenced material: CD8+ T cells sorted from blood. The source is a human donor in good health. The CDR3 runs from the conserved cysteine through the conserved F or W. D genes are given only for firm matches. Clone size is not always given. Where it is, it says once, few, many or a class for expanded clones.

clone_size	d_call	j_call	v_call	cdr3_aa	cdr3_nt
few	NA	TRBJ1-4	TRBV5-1	CASSFWTIDNEKLFF	TGCGCCAGCAGCTTTTGGACCATCGACAATGAAAAACTGTTTTTT
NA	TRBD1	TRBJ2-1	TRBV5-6	CASSSRGNEQFF	TGTGCCAGCAGCTCCAGGGGGAATGAGCAGTTCTTC
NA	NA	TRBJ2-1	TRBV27	CASSFGGPSYNEQFF	TGTGCCAGCAGTTTCGGGGGGCCGTCCTACAATGAGCAGTTCTTC
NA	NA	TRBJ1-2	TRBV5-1	CASSLKPGLGYGYTF	TGCGCCAGCAGCTTGAAACCGGGACTCGGATATGGCTACACCTTC
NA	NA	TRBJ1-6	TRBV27	CARGEGPTLHF	TGTGCCAGAGGCGAGGGTCCCACCCTCCACTTT
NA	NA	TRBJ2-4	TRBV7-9	CASSLVRVAENIQYF	TGTGCCAGCAGCTTAGTCAGGGTGGCAGAAAACATTCAGTACTTC
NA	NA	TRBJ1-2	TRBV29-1	CSVDDQNYGYTF	TGCAGCGTGGACGACCAGAACTATGGCTACACCTTC
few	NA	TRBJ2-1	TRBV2	CASTLRSSQEQFF	TGTGCCAGCACCCTACGGTCTTCCCAGGAGCAGTTCTTC
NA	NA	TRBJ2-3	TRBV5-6	CASSLGPQALTQYF	TGTGCCAGCAGCTTGGGTCCCCAAGCGTTAACGCAGTATTTT
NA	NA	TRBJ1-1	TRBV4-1	CASSPSIRADEAFF	TGCGCCAGCAGCCCCTCGATTCGGGCCGATGAAGCTTTCTTT
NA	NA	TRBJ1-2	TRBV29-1	CSVTPTLDIGGYTF	TGCAGCGTCACTCCCACCCTCGACATAGGTGGCTACACCTTC
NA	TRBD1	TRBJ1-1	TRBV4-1	CASSRQGAQNTEAFF	TGCGCCAGCAGTCGACAGGGGGCGCAAAACACTGAAGCTTTCTTT
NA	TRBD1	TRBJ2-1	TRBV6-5	CASSYPGTGYNEQFF	TGTGCCAGCAGTTACCCCGGGACAGGATACAATGAGCAGTTCTTC
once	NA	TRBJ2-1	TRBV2	CASSEASLNEQFF	TGTGCCAGCAGTGAAGCGTCGCTCAATGAGCAGTTCTTC
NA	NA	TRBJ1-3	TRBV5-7	CASSSREGRTGNTIYF	TGTGCCAGCAGCTCACGTGAGGGGCGAACTGGAAACACCATATATTTT
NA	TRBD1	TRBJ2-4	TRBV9	CASSPQGAKNIQYF	TGTGCCAGCAGCCCACAGGGGGCCAAAAACATTCAGTACTTC
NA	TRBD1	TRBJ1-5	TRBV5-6	CASSFGQGVQPQHF	TGTGCCAGCAGCTTTGGACAGGGGGTTCAGCCCCAGCATTTT
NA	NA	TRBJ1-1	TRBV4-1	CASSQDTSTNTEAFF	TGCGCCAGCAGCCAAGATACCTCGACGAACACTGAAGCTTTCTTT
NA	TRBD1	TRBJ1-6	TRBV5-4	CASRQQGVDNSPLHF	TGTGCCAGCAGACAGCAGGGGGTAGATAATTCACCCCTCCACTTT
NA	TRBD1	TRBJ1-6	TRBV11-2	CASSSRQGASYNSPLHF	TGTGCCAGCAGCTCCCGCCAGGGGGCTTCCTATAATTCACCCCTCCACTTT
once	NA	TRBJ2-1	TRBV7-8	CASSWSLDWGYNEQFF	TGTGCCAGCAGCTGGAGTCTGGATTGGGGCTACAATGAGCAGTTCTTC
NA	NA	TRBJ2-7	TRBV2	CASCKESEQYF	TGTGCCAGCTGCAAGGAGAGCGAGCAGTACTTC
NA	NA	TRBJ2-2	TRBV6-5	CASINKGTGELFF	TGTGCCAGCATAAACAAGGGCACCGGGGAGCTGTTTTTT
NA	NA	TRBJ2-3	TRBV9	CASSADSHRADTQYF	TGTGCCAGCAGCGCCGATTCCCACAGGGCAGATACGCAGTATTTT
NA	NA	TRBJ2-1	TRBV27	CASRLSWGPSGQFF	TGTGCCAGCAGGCTGAGTTGGGGCCCCTCCGGGCAGTTCTTC
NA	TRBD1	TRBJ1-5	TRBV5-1	CASSQTGMEPQHF	TGCGCCAGCAGCCAGACAGGGATGGAGCCCCAGCATTTT
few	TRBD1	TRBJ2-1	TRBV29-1	CSAEGGQGAYEQFF	TGCAGCGCCGAGGGGGGACAGGGGGCTTATGAGCAGTTCTTC
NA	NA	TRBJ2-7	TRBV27	CASSLSILDEQYF	TGTGCCAGCAGTTTATCGATACTGGACGAGCAGTACTTC
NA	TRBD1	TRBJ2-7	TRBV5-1	CASSPGQGVYEQYF	TGCGCCAGCAGCCCGGGACAGGGTGTGTACGAGCAGTACTTC
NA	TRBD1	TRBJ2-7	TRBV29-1	CSVEWRQGARGEQYF	TGCAGCGTTGAATGGCGACAGGGGGCGCGGGGCGAGCAGTACTTC
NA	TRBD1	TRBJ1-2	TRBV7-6	CASSSQGDIPNYGYTF	TGTGCCAGCAGCTCCCAGGGGGACATCCCTAACTATGGCTACACCTTC
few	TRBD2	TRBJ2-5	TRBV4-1	CASSQDGRLAGGSYF	TGCGCCAGCAGCCAAGATGGGAGACTAGCGGGGGGCTCATACTTC
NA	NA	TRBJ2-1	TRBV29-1	CSVRSAHGDEQFF	TGCAGCGTCCGGTCGGCACATGGGGATGAGCAGTTCTTC
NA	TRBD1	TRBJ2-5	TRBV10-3	CAISEFIGQGDQETQYF	TGTGCCATCAGTGAGTTCATAGGACAGGGGGACCAAGAGACCCAGTACTTC
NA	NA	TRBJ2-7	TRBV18	CASSPPEGRGEQYF	TGTGCCAGCTCACCACCTGAGGGCAGGGGCGAGCAGTACTTC
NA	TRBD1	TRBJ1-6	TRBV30	CAWSPFQQGNNSPLHF	TGTGCCTGGAGTCCCTTCCAACAGGGGAATAATTCACCCCTCCACTTT
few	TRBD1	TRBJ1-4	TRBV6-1	CASSEARTGKGEKLFF	TGTGCCAGCAGTGAAGCGCGGACAGGGAAGGGGGAAAAACTGTTTTTT
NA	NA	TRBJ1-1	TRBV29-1	CSVNDPFGNTEAFF	TGCAGCGTTAATGACCCCTTCGGGAACACTGAAGCTTTCTTT
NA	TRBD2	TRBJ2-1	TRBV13	CASSLGLAGVNEQFF	TGTGCCAGCAGCTTGGGCCTAGCGGGGGTCAATGAGCAGTTCTTC
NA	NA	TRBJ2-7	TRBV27	CASSQGAGDSYEQYF	TGTGCCAGCAGCCAAGGCGCAGGTGATTCCTACGAGCAGTACTTC
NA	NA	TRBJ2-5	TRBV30	CAWSAGGQWETQYF	TGTGCCTGGAGTGCAGGGGGGCAGTGGGAGACCCAGTACTTC
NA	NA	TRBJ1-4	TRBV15	CATSSRVANEKLFF	TGTGCCACCAGCAGTCGGGTAGCTAATGAAAAACTGTTTTTT
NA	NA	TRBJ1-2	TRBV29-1	CSVDPGEVNYGYTF	TGCAGCGTTGATCCAGGGGAAGTTAACTATGGCTACACCTTC
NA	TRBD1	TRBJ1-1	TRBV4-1	CASSPGGRNTEAFF	TGCGCCAGCAGCCCAGGGGGAAGGAACACTGAAGCTTTCTTT
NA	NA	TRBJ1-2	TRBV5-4	CASSFCRACRYGYTF	TGTGCCAGCAGCTTCTGCAGGGCCTGTCGGTATGGCTACACCTTC
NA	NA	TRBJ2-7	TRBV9	CASSVAQNTAYEQYF	TGTGCCAGCAGCGTAGCCCAGAACACGGCCTACGAGCAGTACTTC
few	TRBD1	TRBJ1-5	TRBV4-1	CASSPGQGDYQPQHF	TGCGCCAGCAGCCCGGGACAGGGGGATTATCAGCCCCAGCATTTT
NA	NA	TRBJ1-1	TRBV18	CASSPLGDLGTEAFF	TGTGCCAGCTCACCATTAGGAGATCTAGGGACTGAAGCTTTCTTT
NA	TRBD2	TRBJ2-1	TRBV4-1	CASSQDLAEAYNEQFF	TGCGCCAGCAGCCAAGATCTAGCGGAGGCCTACAATGAGCAGTTCTTC
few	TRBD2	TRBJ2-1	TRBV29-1	CSVELTSGLYNEQFF	TGCAGCGTAGAACTGACTAGCGGTTTATACAATGAGCAGTTCTTC
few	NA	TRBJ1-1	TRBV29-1	CSVSVNTEAFF	TGCAGCGTAAGTGTGAACACTGAAGCTTTCTTT
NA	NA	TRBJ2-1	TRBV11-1	CASSLWTDYNEQFF	TGTGCCAGCAGCCTCTGGACAGACTACAATGAGCAGTTCTTC
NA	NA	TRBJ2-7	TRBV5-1	CASSLFRDAYEQYF	TGCGCCAGCAGCTTGTTCCGTGACGCCTACGAGCAGTACTTC
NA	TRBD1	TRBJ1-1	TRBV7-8	CASSPSTGRNTEAFF	TGTGCCAGCAGCCCATCGACAGGGCGAAACACTGAAGCTTTCTTT
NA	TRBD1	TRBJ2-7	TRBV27	CASSLPGQGAPNLYEQYF	TGTGCCAGCAGTCTCCCGGGACAGGGGGCCCCTAATCTCTACGAGCAGTACTTC